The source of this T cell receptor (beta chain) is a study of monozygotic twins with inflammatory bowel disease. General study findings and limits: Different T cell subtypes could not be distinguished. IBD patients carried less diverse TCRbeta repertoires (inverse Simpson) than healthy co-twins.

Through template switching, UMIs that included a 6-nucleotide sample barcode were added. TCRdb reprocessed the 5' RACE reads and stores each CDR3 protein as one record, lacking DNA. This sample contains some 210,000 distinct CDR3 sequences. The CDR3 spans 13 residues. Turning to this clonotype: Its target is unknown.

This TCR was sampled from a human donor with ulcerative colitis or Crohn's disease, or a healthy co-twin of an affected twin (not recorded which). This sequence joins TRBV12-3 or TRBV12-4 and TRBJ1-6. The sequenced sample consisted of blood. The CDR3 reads CASKPVGFSPLHF.